This T cell receptor beta chain appears in the sequencing data of a study of T-cell memory formation after mild COVID-19. Study-wide context: TCR clustering was largely donor specific. Points from the study as a whole: The main location of contracting CD4+ clones was CM and EM, and that of contracting CD8+ clones was EMRA. Whereas later expanders leaned CD4+, clones contracting day 15 to 85 showed a balanced CD4/CD8 makeup.

This CDR3 comprises 15 residues. Trimming took 2 bases from V and 6 from J, leaving 16 bases between them. Germline loops: CDR1 SEHNR, CDR2 FQNEAQ (reference sequence). On this clonotype: Its antigen remains unidentified.

TCRdb re-analysed the 5' RACE reads in MiXCR, keeping a single row per CDR3 protein. The sample yields hundreds of thousands of distinct CDR3 sequences, roughly 15% seen once. The rearrangement uses TRBV7-9 and TRBJ1-2; TRBD1 is a possible D gene (5 bases). The sample comprised PBMCs or a T cell subset sorted from them (not recorded which). This receptor was taken from a man in his late teens or twenties who had mild COVID-19 (a few samples of this study predate the infection). Cell type and time point are not known. The CDR3 sequence is CASSLNGAQTNGYTF. The CDR3 nucleotides read TGTGCCAGCAGCTTAAATGGGGCCCAGACGAATGGCTACACCTTC. Full variable domain (missing parts from reference TRBV7-9 and TRBJ1-2): DTGVSQNPRHKITKRGQNVTFRCDPISEHNRLYWYRQTLGQGPEFLTYFQNEAQLEKSRLLSDRFSAERPKGSFSTLEIQRTEQGDSAMYLCASSLNGAQTNGYTFGSGTRLTVV.